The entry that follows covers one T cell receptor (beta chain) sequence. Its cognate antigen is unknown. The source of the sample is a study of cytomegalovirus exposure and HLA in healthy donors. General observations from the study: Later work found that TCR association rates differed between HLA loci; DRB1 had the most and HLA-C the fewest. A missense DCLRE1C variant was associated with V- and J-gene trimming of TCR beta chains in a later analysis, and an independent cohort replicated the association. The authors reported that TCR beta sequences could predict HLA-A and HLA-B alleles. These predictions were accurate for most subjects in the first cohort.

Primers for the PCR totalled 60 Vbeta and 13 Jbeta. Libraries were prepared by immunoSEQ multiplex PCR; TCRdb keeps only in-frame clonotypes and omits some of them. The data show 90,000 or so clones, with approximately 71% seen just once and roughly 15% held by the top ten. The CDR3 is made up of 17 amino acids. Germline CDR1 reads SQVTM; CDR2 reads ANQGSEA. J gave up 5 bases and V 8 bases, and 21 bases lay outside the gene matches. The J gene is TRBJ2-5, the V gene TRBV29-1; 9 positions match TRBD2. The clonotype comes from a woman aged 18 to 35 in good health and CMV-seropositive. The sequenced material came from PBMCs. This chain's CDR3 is CSIPGVRGGFSEETQYF. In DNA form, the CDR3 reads TGCAGCATCCCGGGGGTGCGGGGGGGCTTTTCGGAGGAGACCCAGTACTTC. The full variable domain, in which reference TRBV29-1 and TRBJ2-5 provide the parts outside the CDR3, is SAVISQKPSRDICQRGTSLTIQCQVDSQVTMMFWYRQQPGQSLTLIATANQGSEATYESGFVIDKFPISRPNLTFSTLTVSNMSPEDSSIYLCSIPGVRGGFSEETQYFGPGTRLLVL.